This T cell receptor (beta chain) was observed in a study of Tregs in tolerant kidney transplant recipients. Study conclusions and caveats: The most relevant donor-specific Treg TCRbeta repertoire apparently came from expansion with activated donor B cells. Nucleotide sequences could not be compared across some patients' samples due to primer changes. In tolerant patients, donor-specific Tregs outgrew total Tregs, suggesting antigen-driven expansion.

Mixed chimerism was transient after nonmyeloablative marrow transplants from related graft donors. Some clones are missing from TCRdb's copy, which holds only in-frame ones; the method was immunoSEQ multiplex PCR. This table has tens of thousands of clones, roughly 93% appearing once. The CDR3 sequence is 11 residues long. V was pared by 5 bases and J by 6 bases, with 6 bases between. CDR1 and CDR2 (germline): LNHDA, SQIVND (reference sequence). Remarks on this clone: Its specificity is not known.

The chain uses TRBV19 and TRBJ2-3; D is ambiguous. The origin of this receptor is a human patient who received a combined kidney and bone marrow transplant. Certain T cells may be donor cells from the graft. The sample here was CD4+ T cells from blood (PBMCs), taken 12 months after the transplant. CDR3 sequence (DNA): TGTGCCAGTAGTTACGGGGATACGCAGTATTTT. Translated, it gives CASSYGDTQYF.